This T cell receptor beta chain was profiled in a study of cytomegalovirus exposure and HLA in healthy donors. Notes on the study in general: Most TCRs appeared rarely, but some public TCRs recurred in many donors. Subsequent analysis of the approximately 110 validation repertoires found a tendency for first-cohort TCR clusters to co-occur.

Data came from immunoSEQ multiplex PCR; TCRdb stores just in-frame clones and leaves some out. The sample carries 120,000 or so clones, about nine tenths recorded once. A remark on this clone: Its target is unknown.

This CDR3 is 13 amino acids long. Looked up from germline, CDR1 is SGHRS and CDR2 is YFSETQ. From the 120-subject validation cohort, which was separate from the approximately 720-subject first cohort, the donors were drawn. The sequenced sample was PBMCs. V gene TRBV5-1 combines with J gene TRBJ2-2, with D perhaps TRBD1 (5 bases). The source is a man in his thirties or forties in good health and CMV-seronegative. CDR3 DNA: TGCGCGTCGACAGCGCGGAACACCGGGGAGCTGTTTTTT. Translating gives CASTARNTGELFF.